This is a list of T cell receptor beta chains from one sample in a study of blood T cells in healthy people across ages. MiXCR was run by TCRdb on the 5' RACE reads, yielding one entry per CDR3 protein. Here the sample spans approximately 810,000 distinct CDR3 sequences, about 34% being singletons. Specimen: blood. The receptors here all came from a man aged 18 to 30 in good health. CDR3s include the opening cysteine and the closing phenylalanine or tryptophan. The order of the fields is clone size, J gene, V gene, D gene, CDR3 DNA, CDR3 protein. The D gene is left open where the match is weak. For some rows the clone size is stated as once, few or many, or as a class when expanded; others skip it.

clone size: few; J gene: TRBJ2-1; V gene: TRBV6-4; D gene: NA; CDR3 DNA: TGTGCCAGCAGTGGCTCCGGGACTCACAATGAGCAGTTCTTC; CDR3 protein: CASSGSGTHNEQFF
clone size: NA; J gene: TRBJ2-5; V gene: TRBV4-3; D gene: NA; CDR3 DNA: TGCGCCAGCAGCCAAGGCGGGTGGGGAGAGACCCAGTACTTC; CDR3 protein: CASSQGGWGETQYF
clone size: NA; J gene: TRBJ2-7; V gene: TRBV5-1; D gene: NA; CDR3 DNA: TGCGCCAGCAGCATAGAACTTTACAATGAGCAGTACTTC; CDR3 protein: CASSIELYNEQYF
clone size: NA; J gene: TRBJ2-7; V gene: TRBV4-3; D gene: TRBD1; CDR3 DNA: TGCGCCAGCAGCCAAGATCCGGGACAGGGGCTGATCGAGCAGTACTTC; CDR3 protein: CASSQDPGQGLIEQYF
clone size: many; J gene: TRBJ2-1; V gene: TRBV4-1; D gene: TRBD2; CDR3 DNA: TGCGCCAGCAGCCAAGTAACCCCTTCCAGCGGGGGTCTACAGTTCTTC; CDR3 protein: CASSQVTPSSGGLQFF
clone size: NA; J gene: TRBJ1-4; V gene: TRBV2; D gene: NA; CDR3 DNA: TGTGCCAGCAGCTCTATGGATGAAAAACTGTTTTTT; CDR3 protein: CASSSMDEKLFF
clone size: few; J gene: TRBJ2-3; V gene: TRBV24-1; D gene: NA; CDR3 DNA: TGTGCCACCAGTGGCCCGGGGCCAGATACGCAGTATTTT; CDR3 protein: CATSGPGPDTQYF
clone size: few; J gene: TRBJ1-2; V gene: TRBV12-3/TRBV12-4; D gene: NA; CDR3 DNA: TGTGCCAGCAGCGATTCCGGGACGGCCGGGTACACCTTC; CDR3 protein: CASSDSGTAGYTF
clone size: NA; J gene: TRBJ2-3; V gene: TRBV20-1; D gene: TRBD2; CDR3 DNA: TGCAGTGCGGGGACTAGCGGGGGGGTGGTAGATACGCAGTATTTT; CDR3 protein: CSAGTSGGVVDTQYF
clone size: few; J gene: TRBJ2-7; V gene: TRBV6-1; D gene: NA; CDR3 DNA: TGTGCCAGCAGCTGGAGCGCTCGGGGCTCCTACGAGCAGTACTTC; CDR3 protein: CASSWSARGSYEQYF
clone size: NA; J gene: TRBJ2-2; V gene: TRBV6-1; D gene: TRBD1; CDR3 DNA: TGTGCCAGCCCCCCGAAGGGGGCCTCGAACACCGGGGAGCTGTTTTTT; CDR3 protein: CASPPKGASNTGELFF
clone size: NA; J gene: TRBJ2-1; V gene: TRBV5-6; D gene: NA; CDR3 DNA: TGTGCCAGCAGCCTGAAAGTTCGGTGGGGGGACTACAATGAGCAGTTCTTC; CDR3 protein: CASSLKVRWGDYNEQFF
clone size: NA; J gene: TRBJ2-7; V gene: TRBV20-1; D gene: TRBD2; CDR3 DNA: TGCAGTGCCAGCTCCGGGACTAGTACCAATGAGCAGTACTTC; CDR3 protein: CSASSGTSTNEQYF
clone size: many; J gene: TRBJ2-1; V gene: TRBV12-3/TRBV12-4; D gene: NA; CDR3 DNA: TGTGCCAGCAGTTTTCAAGACTGGAATGAGCAGTTCTTC; CDR3 protein: CASSFQDWNEQFF
clone size: few; J gene: TRBJ2-1; V gene: TRBV3-1; D gene: TRBD1; CDR3 DNA: TGTGCCAGCAGCCTCGGACAGGGTGTCAATGAGCAGTTCTTC; CDR3 protein: CASSLGQGVNEQFF
clone size: NA; J gene: TRBJ2-1; V gene: TRBV20-1; D gene: TRBD2; CDR3 DNA: TGCAGTGCTAGAGATTTACTAGCGGGACAGCAGTTCTTC; CDR3 protein: CSARDLLAGQQFF
clone size: NA; J gene: TRBJ2-1; V gene: TRBV5-1; D gene: TRBD2; CDR3 DNA: TGCGCCAGCAAGGGGGGAGCGGGGGTTTCCTACGATGAGCAGTTCTTC; CDR3 protein: CASKGGAGVSYDEQFF